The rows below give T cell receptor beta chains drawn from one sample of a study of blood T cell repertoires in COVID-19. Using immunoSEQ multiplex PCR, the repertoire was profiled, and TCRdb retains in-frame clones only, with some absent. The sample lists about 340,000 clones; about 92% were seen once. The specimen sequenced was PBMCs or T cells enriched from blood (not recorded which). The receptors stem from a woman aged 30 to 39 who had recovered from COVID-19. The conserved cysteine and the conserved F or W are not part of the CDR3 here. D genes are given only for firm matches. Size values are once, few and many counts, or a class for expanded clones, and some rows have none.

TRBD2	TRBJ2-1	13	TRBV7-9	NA	ASSLLAGGPNEQF
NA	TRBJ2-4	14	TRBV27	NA	ASSASLSGTKNIQY
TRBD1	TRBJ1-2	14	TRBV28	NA	ASSSDRGRSDYGYT
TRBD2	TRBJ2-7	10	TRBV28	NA	ASSRTSYEQY
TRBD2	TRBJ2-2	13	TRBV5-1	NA	ASSPGGANTGELF
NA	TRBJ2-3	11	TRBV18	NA	ASSPNRADTQY
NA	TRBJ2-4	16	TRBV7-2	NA	ASSTPRGGVLAKNIQY
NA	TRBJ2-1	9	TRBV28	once	ASSLAGKQF
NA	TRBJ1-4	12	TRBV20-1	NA	SASAGARGEKLF
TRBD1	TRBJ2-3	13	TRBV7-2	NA	ASSLYGQDRDTQY
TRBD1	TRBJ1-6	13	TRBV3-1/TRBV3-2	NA	ASSQRTGGGSPLH
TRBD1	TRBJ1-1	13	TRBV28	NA	ASLGQGALDTEAF
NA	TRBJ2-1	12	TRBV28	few	ASSLAGHDNEQF
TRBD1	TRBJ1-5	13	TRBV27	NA	ASSLAQGHNQPQH
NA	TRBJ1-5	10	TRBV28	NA	ASKGRDQPQH
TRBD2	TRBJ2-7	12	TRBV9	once	ASSPGLAGEEQY
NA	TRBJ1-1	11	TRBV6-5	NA	ASSYGRRTEAF
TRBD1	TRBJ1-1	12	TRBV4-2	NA	ASSLTGMNTEAF
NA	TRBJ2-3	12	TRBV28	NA	ASSLNYGTDTQY
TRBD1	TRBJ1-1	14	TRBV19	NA	ASSLGQGQGVSEAF
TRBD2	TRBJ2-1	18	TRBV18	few	ASSPRSTSGGHSSYNEQF
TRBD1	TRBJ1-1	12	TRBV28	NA	ASQLGGQSLEAF
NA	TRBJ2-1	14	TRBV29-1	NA	SVEGGTSQGYNEQF
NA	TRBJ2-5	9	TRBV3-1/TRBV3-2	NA	ASTSGFVQY
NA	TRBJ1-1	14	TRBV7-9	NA	ASSSSGGAKRAEAF
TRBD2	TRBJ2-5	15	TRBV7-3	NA	ASSLESAGGYQETQY
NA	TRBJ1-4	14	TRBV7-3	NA	ASSPSRGGDNEKLF
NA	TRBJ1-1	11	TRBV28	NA	ASSFPGGTEAF
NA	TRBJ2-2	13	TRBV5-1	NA	ASSLGQMNTGELF
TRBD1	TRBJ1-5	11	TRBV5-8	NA	ASSLGQGQPQH
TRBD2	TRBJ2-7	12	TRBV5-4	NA	ASSSQRGSYEQY
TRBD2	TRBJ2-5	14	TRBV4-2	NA	ASSQGGSGGLETQY
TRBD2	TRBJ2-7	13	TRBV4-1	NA	ASSQDETGGNEQY
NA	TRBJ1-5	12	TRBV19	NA	ATQDRGSNQPQH
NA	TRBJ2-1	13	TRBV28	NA	ASRPYSGGGDEQF
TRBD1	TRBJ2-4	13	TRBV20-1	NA	SASRDRGAKNIQY
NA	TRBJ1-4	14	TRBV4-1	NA	ASSQEWGGGYEKLF
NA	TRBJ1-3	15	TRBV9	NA	ASRLEHNPYSGNTIY
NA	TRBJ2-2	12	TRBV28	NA	ASAGRRNTGELF
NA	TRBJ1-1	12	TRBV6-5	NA	ASSYRAGETEAF
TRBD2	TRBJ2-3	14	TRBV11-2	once	ASSLGGTRYSDTQY
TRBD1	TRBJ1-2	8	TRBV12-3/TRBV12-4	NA	ASRGDRAT
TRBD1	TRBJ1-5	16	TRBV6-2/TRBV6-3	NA	ASSHYGQGIVGNQPQH
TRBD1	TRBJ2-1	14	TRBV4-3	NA	ASSQDRGQIYNEQF